The rows below give T cell receptor beta chains drawn from one sample of a study of T-cell reconstitution after alpha-beta-depleted transplantation in children. One entry per CDR3 protein, called by TCRdb with MiXCR from the PCR reads. The profile shows 450,000 to 550,000 distinct CDR3 sequences, around 10% of them singletons. The input for sequencing was PBMCs, mostly from graft donor cells, taken 180 days after TCRalphabeta/CD19-depleted stem cell transplant. Receptors originate from a female patient aged 2-9 years who had a stem cell transplant for aplastic anemia, so the T cells may come from the graft donor. The CDR3 runs from the conserved cysteine through the conserved F or W.

CDR3 length	V gene	J gene	CDR3 protein
17	TRBV29-1	TRBJ1-2	CSVEDRTGGQAGYGYTF
13	TRBV20-1	TRBJ2-5	CSASLIVKETQYF
14	TRBV28	TRBJ2-2	CASRLGLNTGELFF
20	TRBV12-3/TRBV12-4	TRBJ2-3	CASSFCRTAHFEFYTDTQYF
15	TRBV7-9	TRBJ2-5	CASSPLRGRGETQYF
13	TRBV24-1	TRBJ2-6	CATTNNGANVLTF
13	TRBV12-3/TRBV12-4	TRBJ1-6	CASSLPGGSPLHF
13	TRBV7-9	TRBJ1-4	CASSLWANEKLFF
14	TRBV3-1	TRBJ1-5	CASSRDHSNQPQHF
16	TRBV15	TRBJ1-2	CATSRDLAGNNYGYTF
14	TRBV20-1	TRBJ2-1	CSATTSGDYNEQFF
14	TRBV29-1	TRBJ2-5	CSVGVGGRLETQYF
14	TRBV18	TRBJ2-5	CASSQGIGAETQYF
17	TRBV5-5	TRBJ2-2	CASSLEIFGLNTGELFF
15	TRBV20-1	TRBJ2-1	CSARVSGFSYNEQFF
16	TRBV18	TRBJ2-5	CASSPLSANQGETQYF
14	TRBV12-3/TRBV12-4	TRBJ2-5	CASSLGQGKETQYF
14	TRBV6-5	TRBJ2-7	CASRLASGSHEQYF
12	TRBV19	TRBJ2-1	CASSIGGNEQFF
16	TRBV29-1	TRBJ2-3	CSVERFPGPSTDTQYF
15	TRBV7-9	TRBJ2-1	CASSYTDLPYNEQFF
14	TRBV6-5	TRBJ1-2	CASSYSRTGSGYTF
16	TRBV5-6	TRBJ2-5	CASSLVTSGRSETQYF
16	TRBV7-2	TRBJ2-7	CASSLAGTSVSYEQYF
15	TRBV7-9	TRBJ1-1	CASSLVFGPNTEAFF
10	TRBV20-1	TRBJ2-7	CTGSGGEQYF
13	TRBV2	TRBJ2-2	CASRNDRVGELFF
16	TRBV5-1	TRBJ2-1	CASSLGGAGGHNEQFF
16	TRBV28	TRBJ2-7	CASSLRLSGRTDEQYF
15	TRBV3-1	TRBJ2-7	CASRRTSGGTYEQYF
14	TRBV29-1	TRBJ2-5	CSAFIRGVEETQYF
15	TRBV27	TRBJ2-7	CASSLSGGGSYEQYF
15	TRBV20-1	TRBJ2-1	CSASSSGRTYNEQFF
12	TRBV29-1	TRBJ1-2	CSVQGQGGGYTF
12	TRBV20-1	TRBJ2-7	CSASHRTYEQYF
18	TRBV20-1	TRBJ2-5	CSAEEDTLLFWYQETQYF
16	TRBV15	TRBJ2-2	CATSRGAGANTGELFF
12	TRBV20-1	TRBJ1-1	CSASRDKGLAFF
15	TRBV20-1	TRBJ1-6	CSAEYRTGIWSPLHF
15	TRBV5-1	TRBJ1-1	CASSIGTGVTTEAFF
16	TRBV28	TRBJ2-1	CASSLNERGTPNEQFF